One and the same sample provided the 8 T cell receptor beta chains below, sequenced in a study of CD8+CD57+ T cells in acquired aplastic anemia. The study profiled TCR beta VDJ and CDR3 using genomic DNA as template. TCRdb passed the reads through MiXCR, listing each CDR3 protein once. The repertoire holds some 82,000 distinct CDR3 sequences, with roughly half as singletons. Material: sorted CD4+, CD8+, or CD8+CD57+ T cells (not recorded which) from PBMCs. The receptors come from a human donor in good health, serving as a control.

The V and J genes are TRBV2 and TRBJ2-1; tentative D call: TRBD2 (6 bases). CDR3 length: 13 residues. From germline, CDR1 is SNHLY and CDR2 FYNNEI. V lost 3 bases and J 6 bases, leaving 9 bases between the germline ends. CDR3 in amino acids: CASSDWTINEQFF. The CDR3 DNA follows: TGTGCCAGCAGTGACTGGACTATCAATGAGCAGTTCTTC.

In its sample, this clonotype was seen once. The chain recombines TRBV6-4 with TRBJ1-6; 9 bases match TRBD1. The trim removed 0 bases at V and 7 bases at J, leaving 4 bases unmatched. The CDR3 runs 16 residues. Germline lookup yields CDR1 MRHNA and CDR2 SNTAGT. The CDR3 loop is CASSDSSTGGNSPLHF. CDR3 bases: TGTGCCAGCAGTGACTCTTCCACAGGGGGCAATTCACCCCTCCACTTT.

V and J are TRBV19 and TRBJ2-7; TRBD2 is a possible D gene (5 bases). The CDR3 loop spans 13 amino acids. V was shortened by 6 bases and J by 0 bases, with 9 bases between the two germline ends. Germline V lookup: CDR1 LNHDA, CDR2 SQIVND (reference sequence). The CDR3, as DNA: TGTGCCAGTAGCGATCGGGGCTCCTACGAGCAGTACTTC. It translates to CASSDRGSYEQYF.

This CDR3 is CATSREVNYGYTF. Written as DNA, the CDR3 is TGTGCCACCAGCAGAGAGGTTAACTATGGCTACACCTTC. The rearrangement joins TRBV15 to TRBJ1-2; no firm D call. The CDR3 runs 13 residues. Germline V gene lookup returns CDR1 LNHNV and CDR2 YYDKDF (reference sequence). With 0 bases removed from V and 1 base from J, the gap between germline ends came to 3 bases.

The rearrangement joins TRBV2 to TRBJ1-3; D unclear. CDR3 length: 13 residues. Looked up from germline, CDR1 is SNHLY and CDR2 is FYNNEI. V lost 9 bases and J lost 2, with 11 bases in between. The DNA of the CDR3 is TGTGCCAGTTACTTGGGGACTGGAAACACCATATATTTT. It translates to CASYLGTGNTIYF.

As concerns this clonotype: A much larger clone lies one base from this, so it may be a read error. For the CDR3, the DNA is TGTGCCAGCAGCCGGACAGGGGATGAAAAACTGCTTTTT. Protein sequence: CASSRTGDEKLLF. The chain recombines TRBV7-9 with TRBJ1-4; 9 nucleotides line up with TRBD1. From germline, CDR1 is SEHNR and CDR2 FQNEAQ (reference sequence). This CDR3 has 13 amino acids.

To note about this clonotype: Because it lacks the conserved phenylalanine or tryptophan at the end, this CDR3 is likely a read error. The V call is TRBV11-1, the J call TRBJ2-5, with 10 positions matching TRBD2. Germline V CDR1 and CDR2: SGHAT, FQDESV (reference sequence). V gave up 6 bases and J gave up 1 base; unmatched junction bases: 14. The CDR3 is made up of 18 amino acids. This CDR3 reads CASRTGPSGGWRQETQYS. The CDR3 DNA follows: TGTGCCAGCAGGACGGGACCTAGCGGGGGCTGGCGCCAAGAGACCCAGTACTCC.

The table lists this clonotype with many counts. The chain employs TRBV11-2 and TRBJ1-1; 8 bases fit TRBD1. Germline assignment: CDR1 SGHAT and CDR2 FQNNGV. Trimming cost V 5 bases and J 5 bases; bases outside gene matches: 7. The CDR3 runs 14 residues. As DNA, the CDR3 is TGTGCCAGCAGCACCACAGGGGGATGGACTGAAGCTTTCTTT. Translating gives CASSTTGGWTEAFF.